The clone carrying this TCR beta chain came up once. Per the authors' pipeline: Estimation of nucleated cell counts relied on the amplification of reference gene primers. Clones were read by immunoSEQ multiplex PCR, and TCRdb kept only the in-frame ones, dropping some. V and J calls plus clone size are reproduced from that table; the DNA served to infer D and trimming. The table includes about 150,000 clones, 84% detected once. The sample belongs to a study of blood T cell repertoires in COVID-19. For the study at large: The United States, Italy and Spain supplied acute and convalescent COVID-19 samples.

Unmatched junction bases numbered 7, after V lost 0 bases and J lost 10 bases. The CDR3 loop spans 14 amino acids. Germline loops: CDR1 SGHTA, CDR2 FQGNSA. This TCR derives from a human donor in a cohort sampled during active COVID-19. What was sequenced was peripheral blood. The rearrangement joins TRBV7-2 to TRBJ1-1, with 8 bases matching TRBD1. In nucleotides, the CDR3 is TGTGCCAGCAGCTTAGCTATCCAGGGGGCTGTAGCTTTCTTT. Protein sequence: CASSLAIQGAVAFF.